The sequence of this T cell receptor beta chain was determined in a study of vaccination effects on CD4 cells after COVID-19. Viral peptide pool expansion of antigen-specific CD4+ T cells preceded sequencing in the ViraFEST assay. Following 10 days of culture, CD4+ T cells were isolated. Nucleocapsid antibodies stayed negative before and after vaccination, showing no earlier SARS-CoV-2 infection. Days 3 and 7 were when half the medium was replaced with IL-2 medium. Sequenced by immunoSEQ multiplex PCR; TCRdb stores in-frame clones only, minus some. The sample lists about 23,000 clones, 73% occurring once. Trimming pared 8 bases from V and 2 bases from J, leaving 15 bases between. The length of the CDR3 is 15 residues. Per the germline V gene, CDR1 is SEHNR and CDR2 is FQNEAQ (reference sequence). Points on this clone: Its antigen is unidentified.

The rearrangement joins TRBV7-9 to TRBJ2-2; possible D gene TRBD2, 6 bases. The material sequenced was CD4+ T cells from PBMCs cultured with SARS-CoV-2 spike peptides, taken before COVID-19 vaccination. This TCR derives from a human donor who received a COVID-19 vaccine. The CDR3 is CASRIGRDNTGELFF. CDR3 DNA: TGTGCCAGCCGTATAGGGCGGGATAACACCGGGGAGCTGTTTTTT.